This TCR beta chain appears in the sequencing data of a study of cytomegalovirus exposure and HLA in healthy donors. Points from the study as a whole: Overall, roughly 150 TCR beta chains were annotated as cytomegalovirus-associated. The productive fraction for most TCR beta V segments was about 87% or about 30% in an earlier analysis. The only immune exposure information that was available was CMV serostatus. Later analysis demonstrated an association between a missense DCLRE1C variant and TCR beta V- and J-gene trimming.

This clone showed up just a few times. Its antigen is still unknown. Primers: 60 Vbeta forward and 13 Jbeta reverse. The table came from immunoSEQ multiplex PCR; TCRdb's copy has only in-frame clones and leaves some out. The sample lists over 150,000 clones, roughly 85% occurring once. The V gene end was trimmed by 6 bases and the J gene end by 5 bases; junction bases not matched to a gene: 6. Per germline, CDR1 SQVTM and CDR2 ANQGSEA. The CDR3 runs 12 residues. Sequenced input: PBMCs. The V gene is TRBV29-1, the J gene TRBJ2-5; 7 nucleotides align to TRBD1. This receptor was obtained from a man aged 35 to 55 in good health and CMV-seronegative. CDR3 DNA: TGCAGCGTGGGGGACAGCTTGGAGACCCAGTACTTC. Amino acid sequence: CSVGDSLETQYF.